The source of this T cell receptor (beta chain) is a study of Graves' ophthalmopathy and Graves' hyperthyroidism. This CDR3 comprises 15 residues. CDR1 and CDR2 from the germline V gene are SGHVS and FNYEAQ. The V gene lost 2 bases and the J gene lost 10 bases, with 15 bases spanning the gap. Researchers took RNA transcripts and amplified TCR beta CDR3 regions from them. After a first-round RT-PCR with HTBI primers, a second-round multiplex PCR was run. TCRdb used MiXCR to reprocess the multiplex PCR reads, holding one entry per CDR3 protein. The sample gives almost 750,000 distinct CDR3 sequences, about 44% of which show up once; less than 55% is in the top ten. Broader study findings: Most expanded clonotypes from thyroid (those above 0.001 frequency) were also found in blood.

In the case of this clonotype: As yet, its antigen is unknown.

The starting material, approximately 9.7 ml of fresh peripheral blood, provided the PBMCs. The chain recombines TRBV7-6 with TRBJ1-6; tentative D call: TRBD1 (6 bases). The TCR originated in an adult man with Graves' ophthalmopathy. The specimen was peripheral blood. The CDR3, as DNA: TGTGCCAGCAGCTTATCCCCAAGGGGGGACTCACCCCTCCACTTT. Amino acid sequence: CASSLSPRGDSPLHF.